This paragraph reports one T cell receptor beta chain. Its antigen is unidentified. The record originates from a study of human T cells and chemical hapten exposure. Study conclusions and caveats: Patch test score rose with PT1 expanded TCRs, significant at 8, 16, 32, not 4. Significantly greater numbers of large CDR3 similarity clusters came from expanded TCRs than from controls. TCRs at high frequency, those above 1 in 1000, did not change with DPC sensitization.

The CDR3 has 14 residues. Germline V lookup: CDR1 SEHNR, CDR2 FQNEAQ (reference sequence). Unmatched junction bases numbered 6, after V lost 7 bases and J lost 5 bases. Original processing notes: Samples had a median of around 88,000 TCRs, ranging roughly 20,000 to 750,000. TCRdb reprocessed the RACE reads via MiXCR and lists one record per CDR3 protein. The V and J calls and clone size are TCRdb's, not the authors'. Seen here are about 260,000 distinct CDR3 sequences, over 8% observed once, and the top ten hold 2.3%. Time point of the sample: pre-sensitization, week 0. Treatment reported: therapeutic diphenylcyclopropenone sensitization with weekly scalp DPC.

The specimen was whole blood, collected in connection with sensitization to the hapten diphenylcyclopropenone (DPC). The rearrangement links TRBV7-9 to TRBJ2-7; 12 bases line up with TRBD2. This clonotype was obtained from a woman aged 40 to 49 with alopecia areata. Some clones in this sample may be carry-over from other donors' samples. The CDR3, as DNA: TGTGCCAGCACTCTAGCGGGAGGGCCCGACGAGCAGTACTTC. Protein: CASTLAGGPDEQYF.